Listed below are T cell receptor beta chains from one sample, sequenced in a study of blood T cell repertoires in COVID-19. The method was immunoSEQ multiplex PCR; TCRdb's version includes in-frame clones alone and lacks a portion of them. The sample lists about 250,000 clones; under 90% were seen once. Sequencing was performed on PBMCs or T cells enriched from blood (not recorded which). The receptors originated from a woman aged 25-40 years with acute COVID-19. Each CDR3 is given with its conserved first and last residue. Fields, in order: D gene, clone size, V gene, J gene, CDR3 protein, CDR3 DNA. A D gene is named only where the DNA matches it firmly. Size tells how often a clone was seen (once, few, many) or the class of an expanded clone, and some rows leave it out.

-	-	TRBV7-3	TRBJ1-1	CASTEAPGSNTEAFF	TGTGCCAGCACCGAGGCTCCGGGTTCGAACACTGAAGCTTTCTTT
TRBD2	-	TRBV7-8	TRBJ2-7	CASSFDLAGAYEQYF	TGTGCCAGCAGCTTCGACCTAGCGGGGGCCTACGAGCAGTACTTC
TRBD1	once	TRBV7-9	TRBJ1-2	CASSPTGAANYGYTF	TGTGCCAGCAGCCCTACAGGGGCCGCTAACTATGGCTACACCTTC
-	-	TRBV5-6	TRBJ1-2	CASSFGTSYTF	TGTGCCAGCAGCTTTGGCACGAGCTACACCTTC
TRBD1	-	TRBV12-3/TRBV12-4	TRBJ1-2	CASSQGTVYGYTF	TGTGCCAGCAGTCAGGGGACAGTTTATGGCTACACCTTC
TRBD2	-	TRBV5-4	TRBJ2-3	CASSLVGAGTTDTQYF	TGTGCCAGCAGCTTGGTTGGAGCGGGGACCACAGATACGCAGTATTTT
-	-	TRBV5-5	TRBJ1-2	CASSPQGRRRDGYTF	TGTGCCAGCAGCCCCCAAGGGAGGCGCCGGGATGGCTACACCTTC
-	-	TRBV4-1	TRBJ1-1	CASSQVHGTPNTEAFF	TGCGCCAGCAGCCAAGTTCACGGGACACCGAACACTGAAGCTTTCTTT
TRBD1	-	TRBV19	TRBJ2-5	CASSIAPGQGQETQYF	TGTGCCAGTAGTATAGCCCCCGGACAGGGCCAAGAGACCCAGTACTTC
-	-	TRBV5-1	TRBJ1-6	CASSSRTLAGGGDSPLHF	TGCGCCAGCAGCTCCCGGACCCTCGCCGGGGGTGGGGATTCACCCCTCCACTTT
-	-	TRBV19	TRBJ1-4	CASSTRDRGEKLFF	TGTGCCAGTAGTACCAGGGATAGGGGTGAAAAACTGTTTTTT
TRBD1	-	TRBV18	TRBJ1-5	CASSETGENQPQHF	TGTGCCAGCTCAGAGACAGGGGAGAATCAGCCCCAGCATTTT
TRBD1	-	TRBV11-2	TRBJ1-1	CASSLGTGGRTEAFF	TGTGCCAGCAGCTTAGGGACAGGGGGAAGGACTGAAGCTTTCTTT
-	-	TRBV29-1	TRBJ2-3	CSGASSADTQYF	TGCAGCGGGGCCTCTAGCGCCGATACGCAGTATTTT
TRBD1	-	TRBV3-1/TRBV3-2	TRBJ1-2	CASKPFRETGGHGYTF	TGTGCCAGCAAGCCCTTTCGAGAGACAGGGGGCCATGGCTACACCTTC
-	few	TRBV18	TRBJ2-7	CASSPGLSYEQYF	TGTGCCAGCTCACCAGGACTTTCCTACGAGCAGTACTTC
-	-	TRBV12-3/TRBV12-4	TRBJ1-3	CASRSRNTIYF	TGTGCCAGCAGGTCTAGAAACACCATATATTTT
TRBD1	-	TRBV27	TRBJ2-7	CASSWDSSYEQYF	TGTGCCAGCAGTTGGGACAGCTCCTACGAGCAGTACTTC
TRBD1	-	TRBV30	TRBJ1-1	CAWSVRPPRGTNTEAFF	TGTGCCTGGAGCGTACGCCCTCCCAGGGGGACGAACACTGAAGCTTTCTTT
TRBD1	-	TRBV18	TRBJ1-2	CASSPPTGYGYTF	TGTGCCAGCTCACCACCGACAGGGTATGGCTACACCTTC
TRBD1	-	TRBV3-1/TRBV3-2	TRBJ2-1	CASSHSDRAYNEQFF	TGTGCCAGCAGCCATTCGGACAGGGCCTACAATGAGCAGTTCTTC
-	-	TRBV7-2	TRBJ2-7	CASSLVRGMGYEQYF	TGTGCCAGCAGCTTAGTTCGGGGTATGGGCTACGAGCAGTACTTC
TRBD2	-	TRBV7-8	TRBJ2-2	CASSLGLAGGDTGELFF	TGTGCCAGCAGCTTGGGACTAGCGGGGGGAGACACCGGGGAGCTGTTTTTT
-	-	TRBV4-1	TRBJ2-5	CASSQGGPLGETQYF	TGCGCCAGCAGCCAAGGGGGGCCCTTGGGAGAGACCCAGTACTTC
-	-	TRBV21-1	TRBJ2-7	CASSTPAQFQYF	TGTGCCAGCAGCACCCCCGCACAATTTCAGTACTTC
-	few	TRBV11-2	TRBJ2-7	CASSLDGRNEQYF	TGTGCCAGCAGCTTAGATGGGCGAAACGAGCAGTACTTC
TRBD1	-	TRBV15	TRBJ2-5	CATSRDGTGGSTQYF	TGTGCCACCAGCAGAGATGGAACAGGGGGAAGTACCCAGTACTTC
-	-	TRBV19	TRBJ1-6	CASRTGDNSPLHF	TGTGCCAGTAGGACAGGAGACAATTCACCCCTCCACTTT
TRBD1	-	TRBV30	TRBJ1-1	CAWKDRANTEAFF	TGTGCCTGGAAAGACAGGGCGAACACTGAAGCTTTCTTT
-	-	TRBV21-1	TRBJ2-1	CASSRYSGGDRNEQFF	TGTGCCAGCAGCAGATATAGCGGGGGGGATCGGAATGAGCAGTTCTTC
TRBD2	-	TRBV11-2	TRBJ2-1	CASSLGSALRGAYNEQFF	TGTGCCAGCAGCTTAGGATCGGCGTTGCGGGGGGCCTACAATGAGCAGTTCTTC
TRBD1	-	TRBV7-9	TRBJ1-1	CASSPTQSGTGTTEAFF	TGTGCCAGCAGCCCCACCCAAAGCGGGACAGGGACAACTGAAGCTTTCTTT
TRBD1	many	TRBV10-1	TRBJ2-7	CASSPGGTYEQYF	TGCGCCAGCAGTCCAGGGGGAACCTACGAGCAGTACTTC
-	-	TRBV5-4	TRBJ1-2	CASSPLPRGANYGYTF	TGTGCCAGCAGCCCCCTCCCCCGGGGAGCTAACTATGGCTACACCTTC
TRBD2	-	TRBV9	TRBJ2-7	CASSVGTSGDYEQYF	TGTGCCAGCAGCGTAGGGACTAGCGGAGACTACGAGCAGTACTTC
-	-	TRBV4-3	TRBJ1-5	CASSQDYGQPQHF	TGCGCCAGCAGCCAAGATTACGGTCAGCCCCAGCATTTT
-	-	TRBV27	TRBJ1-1	CASSLLGFTEAFF	TGTGCCAGCAGTCTCCTAGGTTTCACTGAAGCTTTCTTT
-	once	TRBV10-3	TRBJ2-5	CAIGQDSQETQYF	TGTGCCATCGGGCAGGACAGCCAAGAGACCCAGTACTTC
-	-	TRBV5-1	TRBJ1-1	CASSDSDRGLRTEAFF	TGCGCCAGCAGCGATTCGGATAGGGGTTTGAGGACTGAAGCTTTCTTT
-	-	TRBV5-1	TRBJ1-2	CASSLDGYGYTF	TGCGCCAGCAGCTTGGACGGCTATGGCTACACCTTC
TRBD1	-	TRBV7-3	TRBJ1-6	CASSRGARGQGASPLHF	TGTGCCAGCAGCCGCGGGGCCCGGGGACAGGGGGCTTCACCCCTCCACTTT
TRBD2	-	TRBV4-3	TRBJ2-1	CASSPHSVTSGGLSSYNEQFF	TGCGCCAGCAGCCCCCACTCTGTGACTAGCGGGGGGCTGAGCTCCTACAATGAGCAGTTCTTC
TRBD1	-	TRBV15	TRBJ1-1	CATSRGTGITEAFF	TGTGCCACCAGCAGAGGGACAGGTATCACTGAAGCTTTCTTT
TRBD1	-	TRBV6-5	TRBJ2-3	CASSYSRTGGGAQYF	TGTGCCAGCAGTTACTCGAGGACAGGGGGAGGGGCGCAGTATTTT
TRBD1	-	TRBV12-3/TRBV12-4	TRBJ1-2	CASSPTGRGGYTF	TGTGCCAGCAGCCCGACAGGGAGAGGTGGCTACACCTTC
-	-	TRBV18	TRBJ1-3	CASSPYLGQGMIGNTIYF	TGTGCCAGCTCACCGTATTTGGGTCAGGGGATGATCGGAAACACCATATATTTT
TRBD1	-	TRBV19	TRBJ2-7	CASSIPDRAGEQYF	TGTGCCAGTAGTATTCCGGACAGGGCGGGCGAGCAGTACTTC
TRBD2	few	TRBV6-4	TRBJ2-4	CASSDGGSGSDIQYF	TGTGCCAGCAGTGACGGGGGTAGCGGGTCTGACATTCAGTACTTC
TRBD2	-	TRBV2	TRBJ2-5	CASSGPRLAVTETQYF	TGTGCCAGCAGTGGCCCTAGACTAGCGGTTACAGAGACCCAGTACTTC